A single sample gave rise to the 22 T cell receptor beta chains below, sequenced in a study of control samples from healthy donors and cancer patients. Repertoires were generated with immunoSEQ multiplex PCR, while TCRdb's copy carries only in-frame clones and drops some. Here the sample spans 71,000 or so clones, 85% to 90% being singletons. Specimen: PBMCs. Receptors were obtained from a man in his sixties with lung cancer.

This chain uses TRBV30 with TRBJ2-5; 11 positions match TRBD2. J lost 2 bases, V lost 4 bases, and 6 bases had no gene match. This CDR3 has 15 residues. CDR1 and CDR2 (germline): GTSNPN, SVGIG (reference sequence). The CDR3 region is CAWNSGGDLQETQYF. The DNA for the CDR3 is TGTGCCTGGAATAGCGGGGGGGATCTTCAAGAGACCCAGTACTTC.

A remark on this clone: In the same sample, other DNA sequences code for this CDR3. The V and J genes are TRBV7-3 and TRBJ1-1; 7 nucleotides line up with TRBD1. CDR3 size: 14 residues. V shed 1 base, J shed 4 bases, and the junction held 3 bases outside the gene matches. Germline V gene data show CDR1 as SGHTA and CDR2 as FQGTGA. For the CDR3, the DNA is TGTGCCAGCAGCTTAATAGGGGGCGGCACTGAAGCTTTCTTT. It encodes CASSLIGGGTEAFF. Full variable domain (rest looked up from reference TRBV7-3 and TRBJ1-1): GAGVSQTPSNKVTEKGKYVELRCDPISGHTALYWYRQSLGQGPEFLIYFQGTGAADDSGLPNDRFFAVRPEGSVSTLKIQRTERGDSAVYLCASSLIGGGTEAFFGQGTRLTVV.

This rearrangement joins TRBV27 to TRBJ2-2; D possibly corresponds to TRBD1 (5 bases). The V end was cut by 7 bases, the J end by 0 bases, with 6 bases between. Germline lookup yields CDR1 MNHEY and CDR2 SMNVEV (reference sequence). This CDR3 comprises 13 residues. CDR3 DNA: TGTGCCAGCAAGGGGACGAACACCGGGGAGCTGTTTTTT. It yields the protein CASKGTNTGELFF.

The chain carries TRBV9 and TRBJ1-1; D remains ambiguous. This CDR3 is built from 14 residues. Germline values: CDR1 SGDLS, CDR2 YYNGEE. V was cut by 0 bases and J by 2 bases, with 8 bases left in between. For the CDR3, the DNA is TGTGCCAGCAGCGTAGGTGGGGATAACACTGAAGCTTTCTTT. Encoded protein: CASSVGGDNTEAFF.

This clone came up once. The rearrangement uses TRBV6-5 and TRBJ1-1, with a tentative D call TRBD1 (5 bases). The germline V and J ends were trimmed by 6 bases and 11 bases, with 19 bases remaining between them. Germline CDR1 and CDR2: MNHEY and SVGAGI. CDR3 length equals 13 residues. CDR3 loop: CASRPGTRTQAFF. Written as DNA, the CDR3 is TGTGCCAGCAGGCCCGGGACGCGGACCCAGGCTTTCTTT.

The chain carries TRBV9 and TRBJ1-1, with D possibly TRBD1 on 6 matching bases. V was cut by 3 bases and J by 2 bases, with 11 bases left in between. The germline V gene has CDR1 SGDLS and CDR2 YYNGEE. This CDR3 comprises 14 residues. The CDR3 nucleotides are TGTGCCAGCAGCGGTATACAGGGCAACACTGAAGCTTTCTTT. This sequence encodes CASSGIQGNTEAFF.

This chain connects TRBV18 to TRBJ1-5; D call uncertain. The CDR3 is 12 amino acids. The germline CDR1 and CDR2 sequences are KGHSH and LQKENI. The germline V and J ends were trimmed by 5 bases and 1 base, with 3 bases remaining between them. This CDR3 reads CASSNSNQPQHF. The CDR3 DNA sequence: TGTGCCAGCTCAAACAGCAATCAGCCCCAGCATTTT.

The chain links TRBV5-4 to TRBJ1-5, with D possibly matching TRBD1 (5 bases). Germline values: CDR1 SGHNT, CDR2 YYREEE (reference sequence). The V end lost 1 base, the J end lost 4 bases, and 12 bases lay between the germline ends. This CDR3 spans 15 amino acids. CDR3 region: CASSLREAGNQPQHF. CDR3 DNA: TGTGCCAGCAGCTTGAGGGAGGCAGGGAATCAGCCCCAGCATTTT.

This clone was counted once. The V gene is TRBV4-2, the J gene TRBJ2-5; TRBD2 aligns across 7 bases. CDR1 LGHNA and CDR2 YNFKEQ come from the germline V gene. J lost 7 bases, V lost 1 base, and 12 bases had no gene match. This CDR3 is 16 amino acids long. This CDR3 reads CASSQAVSSGPRTQYF. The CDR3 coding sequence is TGTGCCAGCAGCCAAGCCGTGTCTAGCGGACCAAGGACCCAGTACTTC.

CDR3 in DNA: TGTGCCAGCAATCGGGGGGGAGATAACACCATATATTTT. This translates into CASNRGGDNTIYF. This chain connects TRBV6-6 to TRBJ1-3; D is possibly TRBD1 (5 bases). Germline loops: CDR1 MNHNY, CDR2 SVGAGI (reference sequence). V shed 7 bases and J shed 7 bases, with 14 bases lying between them. The CDR3 consists of 13 residues.

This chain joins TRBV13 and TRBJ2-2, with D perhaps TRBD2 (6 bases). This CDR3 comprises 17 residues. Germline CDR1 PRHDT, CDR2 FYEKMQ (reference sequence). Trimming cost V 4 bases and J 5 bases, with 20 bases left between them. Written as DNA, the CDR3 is TGTGCCAGCAGCTCCTTAACCGGGAGAAAAGTTACCGGGGAGCTGTTTTTT. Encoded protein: CASSSLTGRKVTGELFF.

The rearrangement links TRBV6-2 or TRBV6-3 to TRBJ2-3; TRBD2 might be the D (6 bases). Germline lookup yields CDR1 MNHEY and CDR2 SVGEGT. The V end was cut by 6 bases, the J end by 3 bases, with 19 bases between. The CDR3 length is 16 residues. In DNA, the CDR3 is TGTGCCAGCAGCCCGAAGGCGGGGCAACGGACAGATACGCAGTATTTT. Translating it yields CASSPKAGQRTDTQYF.

CDR3 loop: CASSLAGPGAQPQNEKLFF. The CDR3 DNA reads as TGTGCCAGCAGCTTGGCGGGCCCAGGGGCACAGCCTCAAAATGAAAAACTGTTTTTT. The chain links TRBV5-4 to TRBJ1-4; maybe TRBD1 (6 bases). V was shortened by 0 bases and J by 5 bases, with 23 bases between the two germline ends. The CDR3 is 19 amino acids. CDR1 is SGHNT, CDR2 YYREEE, per germline (reference sequence). The whole variable domain, remainder taken from reference TRBV5-4 and TRBJ1-4, is ETGVTQSPTHLIKTRGQQVTLRCSSQSGHNTVSWYQQALGQGPQFIFQYYREEENGRGNFPPRFSGLQFPNYSSELNVNALELDDSALYLCASSLAGPGAQPQNEKLFFGSGTQLSVL.

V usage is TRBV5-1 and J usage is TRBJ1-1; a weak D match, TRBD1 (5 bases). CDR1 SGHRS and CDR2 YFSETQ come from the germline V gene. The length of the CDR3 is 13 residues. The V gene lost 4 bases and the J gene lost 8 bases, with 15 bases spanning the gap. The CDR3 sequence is CASSIRDGEEAFF. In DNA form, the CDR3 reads TGCGCCAGCAGCATCCGGGACGGCGAAGAAGCTTTCTTT.

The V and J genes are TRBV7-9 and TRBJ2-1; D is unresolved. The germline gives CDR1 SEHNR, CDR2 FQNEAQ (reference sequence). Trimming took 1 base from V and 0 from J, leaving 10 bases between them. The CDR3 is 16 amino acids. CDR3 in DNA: TGTGCCAGCAGCTTAGTAAGGACGGACTCCTACAATGAGCAGTTCTTC. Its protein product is CASSLVRTDSYNEQFF. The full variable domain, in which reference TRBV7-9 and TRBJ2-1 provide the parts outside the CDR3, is DTGVSQNPRHKITKRGQNVTFRCDPISEHNRLYWYRQTLGQGPEFLTYFQNEAQLEKSRLLSDRFSAERPKGSFSTLEIQRTEQGDSAMYLCASSLVRTDSYNEQFFGPGTRLTVL.

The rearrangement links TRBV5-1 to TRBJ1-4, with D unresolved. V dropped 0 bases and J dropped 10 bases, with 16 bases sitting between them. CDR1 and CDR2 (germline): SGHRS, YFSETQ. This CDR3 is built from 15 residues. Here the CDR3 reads CASSLGTTDSGKLFF. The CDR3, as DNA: TGCGCCAGCAGCTTGGGGACGACTGATTCAGGAAAACTGTTTTTT.

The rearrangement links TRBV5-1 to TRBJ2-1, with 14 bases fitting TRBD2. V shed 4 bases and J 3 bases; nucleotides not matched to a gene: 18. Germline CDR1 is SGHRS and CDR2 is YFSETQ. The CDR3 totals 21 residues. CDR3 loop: CASSRKIGGLAGGLYYNEQFF. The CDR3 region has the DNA TGCGCCAGCAGCCGGAAGATAGGTGGACTAGCGGGGGGACTTTACTACAATGAGCAGTTCTTC.

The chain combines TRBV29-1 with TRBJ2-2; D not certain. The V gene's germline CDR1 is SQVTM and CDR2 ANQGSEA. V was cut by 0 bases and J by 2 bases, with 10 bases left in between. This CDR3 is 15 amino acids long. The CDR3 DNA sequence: TGCAGCGTTGAAGATTTAGTTCGCAACACCGGGGAGCTGTTTTTT. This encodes CSVEDLVRNTGELFF.

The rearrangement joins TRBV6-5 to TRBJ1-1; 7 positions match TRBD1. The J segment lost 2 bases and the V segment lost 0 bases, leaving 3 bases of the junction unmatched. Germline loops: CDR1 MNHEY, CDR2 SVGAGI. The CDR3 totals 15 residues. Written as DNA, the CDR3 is TGTGCCAGCAGTTACTCGAGGGACAGCAACACTGAAGCTTTCTTT. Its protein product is CASSYSRDSNTEAFF.

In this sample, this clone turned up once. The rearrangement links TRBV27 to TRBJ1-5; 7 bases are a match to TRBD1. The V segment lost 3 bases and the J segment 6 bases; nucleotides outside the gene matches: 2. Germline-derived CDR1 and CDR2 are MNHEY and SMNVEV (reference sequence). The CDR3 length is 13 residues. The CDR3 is CASSLQGGQPQHF. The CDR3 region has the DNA TGTGCCAGCAGTTTGCAGGGGGGTCAGCCCCAGCATTTT.

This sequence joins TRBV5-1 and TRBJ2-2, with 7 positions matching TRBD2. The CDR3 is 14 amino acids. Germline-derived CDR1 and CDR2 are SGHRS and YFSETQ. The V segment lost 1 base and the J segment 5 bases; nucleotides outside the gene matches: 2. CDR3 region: CASSLPGGTGELFF. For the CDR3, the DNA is TGCGCCAGCAGCTTGCCGGGAGGTACCGGGGAGCTGTTTTTT.

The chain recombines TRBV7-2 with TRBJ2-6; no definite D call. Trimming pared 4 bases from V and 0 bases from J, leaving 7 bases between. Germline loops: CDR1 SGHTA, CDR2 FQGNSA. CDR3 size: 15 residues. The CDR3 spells CASSSYNSGANVLTF. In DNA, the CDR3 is TGTGCCAGCAGCTCCTATAACTCTGGGGCCAACGTCCTGACTTTC.